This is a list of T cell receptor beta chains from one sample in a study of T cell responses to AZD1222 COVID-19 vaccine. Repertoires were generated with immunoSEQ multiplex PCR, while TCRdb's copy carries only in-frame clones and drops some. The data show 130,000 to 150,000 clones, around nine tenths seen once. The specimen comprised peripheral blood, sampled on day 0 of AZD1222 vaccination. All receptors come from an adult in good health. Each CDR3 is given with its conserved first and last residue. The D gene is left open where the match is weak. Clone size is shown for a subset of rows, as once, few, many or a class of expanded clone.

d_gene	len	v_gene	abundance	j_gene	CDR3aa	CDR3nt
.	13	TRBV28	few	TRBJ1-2	CASSLLTEYGYTF	TGTGCCAGCAGTTTATTAACGGAATATGGCTACACCTTC
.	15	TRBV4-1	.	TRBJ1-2	CASSQGQVVVYGYTF	TGCGCCAGCAGCCAGGGACAAGTAGTCGTTTATGGCTACACCTTC
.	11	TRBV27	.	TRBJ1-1	CASSLRDEAFF	TGTGCCAGCAGCCTACGGGACGAAGCTTTCTTT
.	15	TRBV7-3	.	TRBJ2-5	CASSSLGGPLETQYF	TGTGCCAGCAGCTCCCTCGGCGGTCCTCTGGAGACCCAGTACTTC
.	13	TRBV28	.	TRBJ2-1	CASSLPEYNEQFF	TGTGCCAGCAGTTTGCCGGAGTACAATGAGCAGTTCTTC
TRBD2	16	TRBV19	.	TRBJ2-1	CASSPTSARSYNEQFF	TGTGCCAGTAGCCCCACTAGCGCCCGCTCCTACAATGAGCAGTTCTTC
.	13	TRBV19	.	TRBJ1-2	CASSIVGGYGYTF	TGTGCCAGTAGTATAGTTGGAGGGTATGGCTACACCTTC
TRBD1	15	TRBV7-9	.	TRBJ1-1	CASSFGRGPYTEAFF	TGTGCCAGCAGCTTTGGCAGGGGGCCTTACACTGAAGCTTTCTTT
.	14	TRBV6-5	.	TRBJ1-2	CASSYSTEGYGYTF	TGTGCCAGCAGTTACTCGACGGAGGGCTATGGCTACACCTTC
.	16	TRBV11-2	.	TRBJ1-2	CASSLGQVVGDYGYTF	TGTGCCAGCAGCTTAGGACAGGTCGTGGGGGACTATGGCTACACCTTC
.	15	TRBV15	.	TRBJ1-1	CATSREWGHGTEAFF	TGTGCCACCAGCAGAGAGTGGGGGCATGGCACTGAAGCTTTCTTT
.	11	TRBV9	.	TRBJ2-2	CASSPLGELFF	TGTGCCAGCAGCCCCTTGGGGGAGCTGTTTTTT
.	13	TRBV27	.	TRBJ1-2	CASGPGGEAGYTF	TGTGCCAGCGGCCCTGGGGGGGAAGCTGGCTACACCTTC
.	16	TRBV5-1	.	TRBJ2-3	CASSLAGASSTDTQYF	TGCGCCAGCAGCTTAGCCGGGGCTTCTAGCACAGATACGCAGTATTTT
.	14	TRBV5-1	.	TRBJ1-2	CASSSSQIQRDYTF	TGCGCCAGCAGCTCATCTCAGATACAGCGCGACTACACCTTC
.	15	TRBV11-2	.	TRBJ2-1	CASSQTGTASNEQFF	TGTGCCAGCAGCCAAACAGGGACCGCTTCCAATGAGCAGTTCTTC
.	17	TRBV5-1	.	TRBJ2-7	CASSLGSFGTSSYEQYF	TGCGCCAGCAGCCTGGGATCATTCGGGACGAGCTCCTACGAGCAGTACTTC
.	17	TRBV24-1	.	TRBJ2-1	CATSGPGTAQHYNEQFF	TGTGCCACCAGTGGCCCAGGGACCGCCCAGCACTACAATGAGCAGTTCTTC
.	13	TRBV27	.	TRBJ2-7	CASARTVSYEQYF	TGTGCCAGCGCCCGGACGGTGTCCTACGAGCAGTACTTC
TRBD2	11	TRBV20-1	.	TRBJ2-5	CSARETSVQYF	TGCAGTGCTAGAGAAACTAGCGTACAGTACTTC
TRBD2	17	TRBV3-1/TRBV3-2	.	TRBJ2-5	CASSESGGDVLGETQYF	TGTGCCAGCAGTGAAAGCGGGGGAGACGTTTTAGGGGAGACCCAGTACTTC
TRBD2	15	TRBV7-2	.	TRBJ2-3	CASSLAGGNTDTQYF	TGTGCCAGCAGCTTAGCGGGGGGGAACACAGATACGCAGTATTTT
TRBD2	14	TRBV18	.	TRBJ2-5	CASSPLSGADAQYF	TGTGCCAGCTCACCACTTAGCGGGGCCGATGCCCAGTACTTC
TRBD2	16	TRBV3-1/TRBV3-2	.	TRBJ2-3	CASSQDLAGGKDTQYF	TGTGCCAGCAGCCAAGATTTAGCGGGGGGGAAAGATACGCAGTATTTT
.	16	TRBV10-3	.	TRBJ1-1	CAISGFTTDTNTEAFF	TGTGCCATCAGTGGGTTTACGACAGATACCAACACTGAAGCTTTCTTT
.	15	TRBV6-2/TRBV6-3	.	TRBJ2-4	CASSYSGVAKNIQYF	TGTGCCAGCAGTTACTCTGGGGTAGCCAAAAACATTCAGTACTTC
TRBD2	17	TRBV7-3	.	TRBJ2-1	CASSPLAGGFAYNEQFF	TGTGCCAGCAGCCCGCTAGCGGGAGGTTTCGCATACAATGAGCAGTTCTTC
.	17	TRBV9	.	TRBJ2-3	CASSSGDGTRSRGTQYF	TGTGCCAGCAGCTCAGGGGATGGTACTAGATCCCGAGGTACGCAGTATTTT
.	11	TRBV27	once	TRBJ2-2	CASSNTGELFF	TGTGCCAGCAGTAACACCGGGGAGCTGTTTTTT
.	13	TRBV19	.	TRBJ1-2	CASSMAGTYGYTF	TGTGCCAGTAGTATGGCAGGCACCTATGGCTACACCTTC
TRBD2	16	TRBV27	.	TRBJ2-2	CASSARLAENTGELFF	TGTGCCAGCAGTGCCCGACTAGCGGAGAACACCGGGGAGCTGTTTTTT
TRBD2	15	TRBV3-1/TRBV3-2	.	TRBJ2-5	CASSLGAGEMETQYF	TGTGCCAGCAGCCTCGGAGCGGGGGAGATGGAGACCCAGTACTTC
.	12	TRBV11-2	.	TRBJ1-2	CASRGVGYGYTF	TGTGCCAGCAGGGGGGTTGGCTATGGCTACACCTTC
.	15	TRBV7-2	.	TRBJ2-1	CASSLRASDGNEQFF	TGTGCCAGCAGCTTAAGGGCTAGCGATGGGAATGAGCAGTTCTTC
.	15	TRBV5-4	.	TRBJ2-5	CASSLEGGFPGTQYF	TGTGCCAGCAGCTTGGAGGGAGGTTTCCCCGGGACCCAGTACTTC
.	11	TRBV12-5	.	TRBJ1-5	CASGPNQPQHF	TGTGCTAGTGGCCCTAATCAGCCCCAGCATTTT